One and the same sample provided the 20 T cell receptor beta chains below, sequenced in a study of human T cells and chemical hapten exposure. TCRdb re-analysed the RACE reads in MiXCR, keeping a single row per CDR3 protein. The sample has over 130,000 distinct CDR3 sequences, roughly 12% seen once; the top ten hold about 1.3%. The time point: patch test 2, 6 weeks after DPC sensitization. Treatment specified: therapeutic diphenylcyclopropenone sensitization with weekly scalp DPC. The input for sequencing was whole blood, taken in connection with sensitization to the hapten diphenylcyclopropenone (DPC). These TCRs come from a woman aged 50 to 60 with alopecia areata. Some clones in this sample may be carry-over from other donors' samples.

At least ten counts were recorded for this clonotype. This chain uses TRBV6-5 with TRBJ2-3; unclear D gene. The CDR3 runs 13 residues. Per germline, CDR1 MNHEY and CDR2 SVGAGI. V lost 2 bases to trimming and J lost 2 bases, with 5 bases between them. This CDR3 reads CASSYTTTDTQYF. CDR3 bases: TGTGCCAGCAGTTACACTACCACAGATACGCAGTATTTT.

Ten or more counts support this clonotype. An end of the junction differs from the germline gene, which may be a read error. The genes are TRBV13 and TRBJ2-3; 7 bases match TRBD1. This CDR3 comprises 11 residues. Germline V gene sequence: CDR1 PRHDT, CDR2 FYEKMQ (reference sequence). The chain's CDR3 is CASSLGQGLAF. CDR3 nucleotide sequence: TGTGCCAGCAGCTTAGGACAGGGGCTAGCCTTT. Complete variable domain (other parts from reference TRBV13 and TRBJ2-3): AAGVIQSPRHLIKEKRETATLKCYPIPRHDTVYWYQQGPGQDPQFLISFYEKMQSDKGSIPDRFSAQQFSDYHSELNMSSLELGDSALYFCASSLGQGLAFGPGTRLTVL.

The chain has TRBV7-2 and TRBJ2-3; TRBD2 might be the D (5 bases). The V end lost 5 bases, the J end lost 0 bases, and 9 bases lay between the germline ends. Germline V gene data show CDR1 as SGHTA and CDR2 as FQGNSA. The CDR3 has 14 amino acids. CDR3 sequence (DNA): TGTGCCAGCAGCCCCGGGATAAGCACAGATACGCAGTATTTT. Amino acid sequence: CASSPGISTDTQYF.

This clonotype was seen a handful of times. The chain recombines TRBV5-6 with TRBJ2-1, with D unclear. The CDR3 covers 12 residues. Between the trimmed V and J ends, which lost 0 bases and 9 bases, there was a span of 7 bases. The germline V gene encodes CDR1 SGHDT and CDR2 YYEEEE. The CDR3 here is CASSLDWGEQFF. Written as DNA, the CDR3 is TGTGCCAGCAGCTTGGACTGGGGTGAGCAGTTCTTC.

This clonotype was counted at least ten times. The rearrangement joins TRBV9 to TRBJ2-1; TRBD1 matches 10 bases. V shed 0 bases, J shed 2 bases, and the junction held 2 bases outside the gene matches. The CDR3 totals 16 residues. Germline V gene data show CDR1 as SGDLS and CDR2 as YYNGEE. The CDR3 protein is CASSVGGQGTYNEQFF. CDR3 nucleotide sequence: TGTGCCAGCAGCGTAGGGGGACAGGGGACCTACAATGAGCAGTTCTTC.

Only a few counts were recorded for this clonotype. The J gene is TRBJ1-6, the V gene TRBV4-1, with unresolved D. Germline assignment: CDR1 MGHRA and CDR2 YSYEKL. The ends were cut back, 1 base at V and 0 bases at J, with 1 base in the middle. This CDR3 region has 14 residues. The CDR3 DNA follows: TGCGCCAGCAGCCAAGGCTCCTATAATTCACCCCTCCACTTT. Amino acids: CASSQGSYNSPLHF.

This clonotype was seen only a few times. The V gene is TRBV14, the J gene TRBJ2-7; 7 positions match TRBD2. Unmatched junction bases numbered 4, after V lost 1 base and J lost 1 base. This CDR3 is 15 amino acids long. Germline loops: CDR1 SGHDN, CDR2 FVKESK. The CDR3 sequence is CASSQVGGSSYEQYF. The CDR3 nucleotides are TGTGCCAGCAGCCAAGTTGGCGGGAGTTCCTACGAGCAGTACTTC. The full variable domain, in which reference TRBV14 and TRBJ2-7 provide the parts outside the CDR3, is EAGVTQFPSHSVIEKGQTVTLRCDPISGHDNLYWYRRVMGKEIKFLLHFVKESKQDESGMPNNRFLAERTGGTYSTLKVQPAELEDSGVYFCASSQVGGSSYEQYFGPGTRLTVT.

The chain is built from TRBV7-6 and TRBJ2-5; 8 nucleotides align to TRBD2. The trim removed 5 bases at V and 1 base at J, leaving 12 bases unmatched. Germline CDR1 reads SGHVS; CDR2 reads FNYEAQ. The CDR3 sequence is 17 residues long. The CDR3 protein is CASSPQWSSGAQETQYF. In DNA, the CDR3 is TGTGCCAGCAGCCCTCAATGGAGTAGCGGGGCCCAAGAGACCCAGTACTTC. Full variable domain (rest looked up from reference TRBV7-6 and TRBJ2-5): GAGVSQSPRYKVTKRGQDVALRCDPISGHVSLYWYRQALGQGPEFLTYFNYEAQQDKSGLPNDRFSAERPEGSISTLTIQRTEQRDSAMYRCASSPQWSSGAQETQYFGPGTRLLVL.

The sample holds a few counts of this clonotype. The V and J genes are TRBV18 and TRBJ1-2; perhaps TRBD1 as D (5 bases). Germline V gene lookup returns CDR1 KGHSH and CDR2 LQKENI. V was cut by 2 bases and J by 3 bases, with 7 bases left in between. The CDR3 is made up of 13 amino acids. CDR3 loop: CASSPGTDYGYTF. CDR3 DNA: TGTGCCAGCTCACCAGGGACGGACTATGGCTACACCTTC.

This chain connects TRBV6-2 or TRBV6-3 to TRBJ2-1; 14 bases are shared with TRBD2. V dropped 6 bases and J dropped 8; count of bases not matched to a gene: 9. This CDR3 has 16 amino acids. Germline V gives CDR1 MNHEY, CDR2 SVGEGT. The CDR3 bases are TGTGCCAGCAGACGAAGACTAGCGGGAGGGCCGGATGAGCAGTTCTTC. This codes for CASRRRLAGGPDEQFF.

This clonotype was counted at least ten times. The CDR3 region is CSVYPGGTEAFF. CDR3 in DNA: TGCAGCGTCTACCCGGGAGGCACTGAAGCTTTCTTT. This chain connects TRBV29-1 to TRBJ1-1, with D unclear. With 6 bases removed from V and 4 bases from J, the gap between germline ends came to 12 bases. Germline loops: CDR1 SQVTM, CDR2 ANQGSEA. The CDR3 consists of 12 residues.

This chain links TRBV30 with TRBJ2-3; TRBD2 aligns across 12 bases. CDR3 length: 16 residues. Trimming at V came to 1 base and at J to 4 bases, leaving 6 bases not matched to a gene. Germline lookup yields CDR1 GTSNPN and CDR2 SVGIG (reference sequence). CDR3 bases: TGTGCCTGGAGTGAGGGGCTAGCGGGAGGGCCAGATACGCAGTATTTT. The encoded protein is CAWSEGLAGGPDTQYF.

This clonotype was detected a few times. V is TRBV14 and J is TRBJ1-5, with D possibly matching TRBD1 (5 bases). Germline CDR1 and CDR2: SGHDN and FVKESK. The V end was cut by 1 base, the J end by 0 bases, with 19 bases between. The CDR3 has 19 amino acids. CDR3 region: CASSQVGGQGEDSNQPQHF. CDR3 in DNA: TGTGCCAGCAGCCAAGTAGGAGGGCAGGGCGAGGATAGCAATCAGCCCCAGCATTTT.

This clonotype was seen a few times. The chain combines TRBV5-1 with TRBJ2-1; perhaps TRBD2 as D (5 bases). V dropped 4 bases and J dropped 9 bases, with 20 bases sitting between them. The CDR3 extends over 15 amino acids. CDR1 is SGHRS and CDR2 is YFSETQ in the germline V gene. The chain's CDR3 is CASSQLVGRSGEQFF. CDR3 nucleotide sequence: TGCGCCAGCAGCCAACTTGTAGGACGGAGCGGTGAGCAGTTCTTC.

This CDR3 is CASSKMEGGANVLTF. The CDR3 coding sequence is TGTGCCAGCAGCAAAATGGAGGGCGGGGCCAACGTCCTGACTTTC. This chain connects TRBV7-3 to TRBJ2-6; weak D call: TRBD2 (6 bases). This CDR3 spans 15 amino acids. Trimming cost V 5 bases and J 4 bases, with 12 bases left between them. Germline CDR1 is SGHTA and CDR2 is FQGTGA.

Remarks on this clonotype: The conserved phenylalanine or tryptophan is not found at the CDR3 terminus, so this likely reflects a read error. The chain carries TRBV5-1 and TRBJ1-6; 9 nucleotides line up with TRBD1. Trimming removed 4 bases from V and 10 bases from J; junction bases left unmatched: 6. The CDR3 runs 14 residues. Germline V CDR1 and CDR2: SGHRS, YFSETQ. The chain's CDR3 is CASSTRTGDSPLHS. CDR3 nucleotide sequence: TGCGCCAGCAGCACCCGGACAGGGGACTCACCCCTCCACTCT.

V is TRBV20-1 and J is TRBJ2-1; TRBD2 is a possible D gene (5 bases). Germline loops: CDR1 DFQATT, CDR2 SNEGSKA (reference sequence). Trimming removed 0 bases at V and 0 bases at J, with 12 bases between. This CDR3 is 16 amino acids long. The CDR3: CSARDAGPSSYNEQFF. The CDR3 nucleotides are TGCAGTGCTAGAGATGCGGGTCCTAGCTCCTACAATGAGCAGTTCTTC.

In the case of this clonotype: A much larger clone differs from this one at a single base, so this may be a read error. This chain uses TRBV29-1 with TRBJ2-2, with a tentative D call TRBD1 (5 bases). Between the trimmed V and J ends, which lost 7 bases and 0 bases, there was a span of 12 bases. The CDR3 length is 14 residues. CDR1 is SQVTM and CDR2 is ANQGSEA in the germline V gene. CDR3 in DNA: TGCAGCGATGACAAAGGGGCGAACACCGGGGAGCTGTTTTTT. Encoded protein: CSDDKGANTGELFF.

CDR3 region: CASSLDRAFTEAFF. The CDR3 nucleotides are TGTGCCAGCAGCCTGGACAGGGCCTTCACTGAAGCTTTCTTT. The V and J genes are TRBV12-3 or TRBV12-4 and TRBJ1-1; 8 nucleotides match TRBD1. V was clipped by 6 bases and J by 4 bases; unmatched bases: 7. This CDR3 has 14 residues.

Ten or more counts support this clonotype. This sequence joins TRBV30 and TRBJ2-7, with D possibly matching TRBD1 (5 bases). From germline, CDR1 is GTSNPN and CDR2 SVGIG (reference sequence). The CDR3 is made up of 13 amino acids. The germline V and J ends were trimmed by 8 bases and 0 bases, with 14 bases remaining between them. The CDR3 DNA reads TGTGCCCTTAGGGGCCTGAGCTCCTACGAGCAGTACTTC. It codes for CALRGLSSYEQYF.